The 9 T cell receptor beta chains presented below share a single source sample, sequenced in a study of cytomegalovirus exposure and HLA in healthy donors. 60 Vbeta and 13 Jbeta primers were used in PCR. TCRdb keeps only in-frame clones here, not all; method: immunoSEQ multiplex PCR. The table has over 150,000 clones, about 70% seen once; the top ten hold approximately 2.8%. Source material: PBMCs. These TCRs come from a woman in her forties in good health and CMV-seropositive.

This clone was recorded once. The CDR3, as DNA: TGTGCCAGCAGCTTCGCCCGACAGGGGGCAAACACTGAAGCTTTCTTT. Translating gives CASSFARQGANTEAFF. The chain couples TRBV5-4 to TRBJ1-1; 10 bases line up with TRBD1. With 2 bases clipped from V and 2 bases from J, the junction kept 6 bases outside the gene matches. Germline V CDR1 and CDR2: SGHNT, YYREEE (reference sequence). This CDR3 has 16 amino acids.

The chain carries TRBV6-4 and TRBJ1-5; 8 bases fit TRBD1. The CDR3 has 15 residues. The germline V gene has CDR1 MRHNA and CDR2 SNTAGT. Trimming took 6 bases from V and 5 from J; bases not matched to a gene: 9. The CDR3: CASSLTGGGDQPQHF. DNA for the CDR3: TGTGCCAGCAGCCTAACAGGGGGAGGGGATCAGCCCCAGCATTTT.

To note about this clone: Other DNA sequences in this sample translate to the same CDR3. The DNA of the CDR3 is TGTGCCAGCAGTTTCGGGGGTAACTATGGCTACACCTTC. This translates into CASSFGGNYGYTF. The chain uses TRBV27 and TRBJ1-2; D perhaps matches TRBD1 (5 bases). Germline CDR1 reads MNHEY; CDR2 reads SMNVEV (reference sequence). The CDR3 totals 13 residues. Trimming took off 3 bases at V and 1 base at J, with 6 bases between the two ends.

The J gene is TRBJ2-7, the V gene TRBV4-3, with TRBD2 as a possible D gene (5 bases). CDR3 length: 14 residues. V was clipped by 4 bases and J by 0 bases, with 10 bases between them. The germline gives CDR1 LGHNA, CDR2 YSLEER. This CDR3 reads CASSRRGNSYEQYF. CDR3 sequence (DNA): TGCGCCAGCAGCCGCCGAGGGAACTCCTACGAGCAGTACTTC.

V and J are TRBV7-3 and TRBJ2-1; 13 positions match TRBD2. The junction had 7 bases not matched to a gene; V was cut back by 5 bases and J by 6 bases. Germline V lookup: CDR1 SGHTA, CDR2 FQGTGA. The CDR3 is 16 amino acids. The CDR3 region is CASSPWTSGSRNEQFF. CDR3 DNA sequence: TGTGCCAGCAGCCCGTGGACTAGCGGGAGTCGCAATGAGCAGTTCTTC.

The chain combines TRBV9 with TRBJ2-7, with D tentatively TRBD2 (5 bases). Trimming stripped 3 bases from V and 4 bases from J, with 17 bases between. The CDR3 sequence is 15 residues long. Germline V CDR1 and CDR2: SGDLS, YYNGEE. The CDR3: CASSAEAEPSYEQYF. CDR3 DNA sequence: TGTGCCAGCAGCGCCGAAGCGGAGCCATCGTACGAGCAGTACTTC.

The V gene is TRBV6-1, the J gene TRBJ1-2; the match to TRBD1 covers 8 bases. Unmatched junction bases numbered 9, after V lost 8 bases and J lost 4 bases. Germline V lookup: CDR1 MNHNS, CDR2 SASEGT. There are 14 residues in the CDR3. The CDR3 DNA reads as TGTGCCAGCCGACCGACAGGGGTCGGCTATGGCTACACCTTC. Its translation: CASRPTGVGYGYTF.

The chain joins TRBV5-1 to TRBJ1-1; a weak D match, TRBD1 (5 bases). The CDR3 is 15 amino acids. The germline CDR1 and CDR2 sequences are SGHRS and YFSETQ. V gave up 0 bases and J gave up 1 base, with 10 bases separating them. The DNA for the CDR3 is TGCGCCAGCAGCTTGGGTACAGGAGCGAACACTGAAGCTTTCTTT. Its translation: CASSLGTGANTEAFF.

This chain's CDR3 is CASSFPNQETQYF. As DNA, the CDR3 is TGTGCCAGCAGCTTTCCTAACCAAGAGACCCAGTACTTC. The chain combines TRBV5-4 with TRBJ2-5; D is unresolved. CDR1 is SGHNT, CDR2 YYREEE, per germline (reference sequence). V was pared by 2 bases and J by 0 bases, with 5 bases between. CDR3 size: 13 residues.